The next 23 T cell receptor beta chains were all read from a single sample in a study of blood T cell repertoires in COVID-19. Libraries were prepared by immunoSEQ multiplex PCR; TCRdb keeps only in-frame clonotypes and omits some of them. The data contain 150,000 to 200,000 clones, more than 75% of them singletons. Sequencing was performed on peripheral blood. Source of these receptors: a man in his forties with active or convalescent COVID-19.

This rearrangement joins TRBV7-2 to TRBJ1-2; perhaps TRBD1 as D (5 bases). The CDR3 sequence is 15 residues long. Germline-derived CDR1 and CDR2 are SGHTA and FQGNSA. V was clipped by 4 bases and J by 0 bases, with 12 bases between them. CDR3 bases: TGTGCCAGCAGCTCAACAGGTTTAGCTAACTATGGCTACACCTTC. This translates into CASSSTGLANYGYTF.

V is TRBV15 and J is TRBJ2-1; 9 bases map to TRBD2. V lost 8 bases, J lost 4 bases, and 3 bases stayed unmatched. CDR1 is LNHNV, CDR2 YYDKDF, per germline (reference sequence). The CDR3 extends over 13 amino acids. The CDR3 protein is CATRSGGYNEQFF. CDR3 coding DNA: TGTGCCACCCGGAGCGGGGGGTACAATGAGCAGTTCTTC.

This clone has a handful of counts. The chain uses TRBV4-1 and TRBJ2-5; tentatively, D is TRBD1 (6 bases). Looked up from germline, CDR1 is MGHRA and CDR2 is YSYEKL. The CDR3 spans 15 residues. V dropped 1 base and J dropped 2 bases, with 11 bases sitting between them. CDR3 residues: CASSQGQVAQETQYF. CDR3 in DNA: TGCGCCAGCAGCCAAGGACAGGTCGCGCAAGAGACCCAGTACTTC.

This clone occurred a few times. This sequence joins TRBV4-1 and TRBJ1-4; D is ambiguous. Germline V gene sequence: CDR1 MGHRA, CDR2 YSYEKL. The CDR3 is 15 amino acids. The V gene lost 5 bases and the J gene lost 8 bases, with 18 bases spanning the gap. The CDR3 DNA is TGCGCCAGCAGCGCAGCGGAAGGTCTTAGAGAAAAACTGTTTTTT. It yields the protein CASSAAEGLREKLFF.

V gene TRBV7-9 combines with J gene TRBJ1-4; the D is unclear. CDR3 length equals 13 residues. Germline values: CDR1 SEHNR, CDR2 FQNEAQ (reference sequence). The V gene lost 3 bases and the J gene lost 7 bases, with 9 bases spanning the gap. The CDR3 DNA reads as TGTGCCAGCAGCTTCGTGGAGGGTGAAAAACTGTTTTTT. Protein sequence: CASSFVEGEKLFF.

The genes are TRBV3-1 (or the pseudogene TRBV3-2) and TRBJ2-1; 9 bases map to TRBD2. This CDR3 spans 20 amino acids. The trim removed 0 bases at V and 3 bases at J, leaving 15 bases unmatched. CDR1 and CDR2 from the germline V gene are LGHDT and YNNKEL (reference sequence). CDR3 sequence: CASSQEGLRGASGVYNEQFF. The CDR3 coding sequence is TGTGCCAGCAGCCAAGAGGGTCTAAGAGGGGCTAGCGGGGTCTACAATGAGCAGTTCTTC.

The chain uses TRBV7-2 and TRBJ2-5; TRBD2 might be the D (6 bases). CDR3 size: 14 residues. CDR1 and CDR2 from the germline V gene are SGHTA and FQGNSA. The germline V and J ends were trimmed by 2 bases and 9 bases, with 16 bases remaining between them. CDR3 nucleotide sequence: TGTGCCAGCAGCTTATCATCAGGAGGGGAGGCCCAGTACTTC. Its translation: CASSLSSGGEAQYF.

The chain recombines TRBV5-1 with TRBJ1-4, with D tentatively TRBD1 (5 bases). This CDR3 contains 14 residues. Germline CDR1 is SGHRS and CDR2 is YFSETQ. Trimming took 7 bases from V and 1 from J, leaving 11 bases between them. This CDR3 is CASSWGGTNEKLFF. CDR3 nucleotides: TGCGCCAGCTCCTGGGGGGGAACTAATGAAAAACTGTTTTTT.

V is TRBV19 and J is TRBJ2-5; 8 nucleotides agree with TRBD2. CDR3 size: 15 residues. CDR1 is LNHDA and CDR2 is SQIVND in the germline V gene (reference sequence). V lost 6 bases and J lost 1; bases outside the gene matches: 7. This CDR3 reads CASRPAGVSQETQYF. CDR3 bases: TGTGCCAGTAGGCCAGCGGGGGTGTCCCAAGAGACCCAGTACTTC. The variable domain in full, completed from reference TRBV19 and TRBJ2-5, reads DGGITQSPKYLFRKEGQNVTLSCEQNLNHDAMYWYRQDPGQGLRLIYYSQIVNDFQKGDIAEGYSVSREKKESFPLTVTSAQKNPTAFYLCASRPAGVSQETQYFGPGTRLLVL.

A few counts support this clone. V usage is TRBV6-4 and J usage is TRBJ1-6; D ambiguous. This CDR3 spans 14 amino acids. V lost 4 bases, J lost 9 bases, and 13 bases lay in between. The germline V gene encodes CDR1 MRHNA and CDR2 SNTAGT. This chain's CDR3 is CASSVEANGSPLHF. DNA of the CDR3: TGTGCCAGCAGTGTGGAGGCAAATGGTTCACCCCTCCACTTT.

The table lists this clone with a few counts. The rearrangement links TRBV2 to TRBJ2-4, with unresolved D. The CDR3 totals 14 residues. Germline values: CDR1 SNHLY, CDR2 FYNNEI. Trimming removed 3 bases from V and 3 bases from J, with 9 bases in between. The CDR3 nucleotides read TGTGCCAGCAGTGAGAGACAAGTCAAAAACATTCAGTACTTC. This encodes CASSERQVKNIQYF.

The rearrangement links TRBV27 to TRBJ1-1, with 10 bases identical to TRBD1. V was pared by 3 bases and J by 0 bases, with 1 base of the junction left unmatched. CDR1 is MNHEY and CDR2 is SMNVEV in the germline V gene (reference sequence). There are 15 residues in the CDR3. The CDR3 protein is CASSFGTGVNTEAFF. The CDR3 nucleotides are TGTGCCAGCAGTTTCGGGACAGGGGTGAACACTGAAGCTTTCTTT.

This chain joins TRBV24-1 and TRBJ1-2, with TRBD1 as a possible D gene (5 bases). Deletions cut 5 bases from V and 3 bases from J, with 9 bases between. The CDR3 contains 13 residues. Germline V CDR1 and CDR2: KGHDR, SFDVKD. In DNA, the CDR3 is TGTGCCACCAGTGCCGGGGGAGACTATGGCTACACCTTC. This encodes CATSAGGDYGYTF.

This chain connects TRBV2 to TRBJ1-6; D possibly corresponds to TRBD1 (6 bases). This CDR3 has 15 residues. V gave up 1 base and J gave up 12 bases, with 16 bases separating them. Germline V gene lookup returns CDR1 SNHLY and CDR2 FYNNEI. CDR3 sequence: CASSEGGGQNIPLHF. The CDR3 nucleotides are TGTGCCAGCAGTGAAGGGGGGGGGCAGAACATACCCCTCCACTTT.

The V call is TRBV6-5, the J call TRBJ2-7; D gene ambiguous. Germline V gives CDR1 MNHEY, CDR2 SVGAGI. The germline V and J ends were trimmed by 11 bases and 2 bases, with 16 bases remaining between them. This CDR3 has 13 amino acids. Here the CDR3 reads CASSRHLPYEQYF. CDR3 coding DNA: TGTGCCTCCAGCCGACATCTACCCTACGAGCAGTACTTC.

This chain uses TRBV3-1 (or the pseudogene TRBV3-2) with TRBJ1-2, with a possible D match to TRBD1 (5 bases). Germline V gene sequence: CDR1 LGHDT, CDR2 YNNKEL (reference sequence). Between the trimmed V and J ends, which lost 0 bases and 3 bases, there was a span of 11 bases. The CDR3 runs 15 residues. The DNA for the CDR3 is TGTGCCAGCAGCCAAGATCGGGGGTGGGACTATGGCTACACCTTC. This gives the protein CASSQDRGWDYGYTF.

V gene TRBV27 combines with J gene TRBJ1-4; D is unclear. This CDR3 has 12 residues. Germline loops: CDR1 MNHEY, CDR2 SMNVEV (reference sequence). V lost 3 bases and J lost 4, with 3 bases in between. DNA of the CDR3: TGTGCCAGCAGTTTCCTTAATGAAAAACTGTTTTTT. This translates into CASSFLNEKLFF.

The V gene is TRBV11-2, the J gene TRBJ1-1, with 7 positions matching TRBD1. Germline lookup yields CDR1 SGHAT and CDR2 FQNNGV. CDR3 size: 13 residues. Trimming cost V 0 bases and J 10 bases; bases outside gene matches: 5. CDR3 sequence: CASSLDRRGPAFF. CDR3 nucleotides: TGTGCCAGCAGCTTAGATCGGAGGGGGCCAGCTTTCTTT.

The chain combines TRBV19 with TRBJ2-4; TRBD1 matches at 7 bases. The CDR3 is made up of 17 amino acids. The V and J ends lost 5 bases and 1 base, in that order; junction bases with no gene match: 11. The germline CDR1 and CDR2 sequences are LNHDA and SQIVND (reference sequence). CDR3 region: CASSSWTGASAKNIQYF. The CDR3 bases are TGTGCCAGTAGTTCATGGACAGGCGCCTCGGCCAAAAACATTCAGTACTTC. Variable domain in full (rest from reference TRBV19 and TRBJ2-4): DGGITQSPKYLFRKEGQNVTLSCEQNLNHDAMYWYRQDPGQGLRLIYYSQIVNDFQKGDIAEGYSVSREKKESFPLTVTSAQKNPTAFYLCASSSWTGASAKNIQYFGAGTRLSVL.

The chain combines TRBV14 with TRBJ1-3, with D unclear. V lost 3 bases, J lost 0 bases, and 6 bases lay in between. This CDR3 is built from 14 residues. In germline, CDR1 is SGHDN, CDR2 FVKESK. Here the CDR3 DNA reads TGTGCCAGCAGCCAGGCGGGCTCTGGAAACACCATATATTTT. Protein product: CASSQAGSGNTIYF. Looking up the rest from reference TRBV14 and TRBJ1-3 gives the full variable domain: EAGVTQFPSHSVIEKGQTVTLRCDPISGHDNLYWYRRVMGKEIKFLLHFVKESKQDESGMPNNRFLAERTGGTYSTLKVQPAELEDSGVYFCASSQAGSGNTIYFGEGSWLTVV.

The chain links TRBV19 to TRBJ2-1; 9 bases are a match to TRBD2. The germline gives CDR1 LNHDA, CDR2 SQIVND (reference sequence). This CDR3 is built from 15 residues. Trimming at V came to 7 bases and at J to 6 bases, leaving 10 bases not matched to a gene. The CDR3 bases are TGTGCCAGTACTCAAGCGGGGGGCCAGGGCAATGAGCAGTTCTTC. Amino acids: CASTQAGGQGNEQFF.

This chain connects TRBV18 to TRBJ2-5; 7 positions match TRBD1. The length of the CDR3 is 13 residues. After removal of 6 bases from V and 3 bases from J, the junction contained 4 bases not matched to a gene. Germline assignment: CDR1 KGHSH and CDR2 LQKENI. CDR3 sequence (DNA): TGTGCCAGCTCCCTCGGGACAGAAGAGACCCAGTACTTC. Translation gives CASSLGTEETQYF. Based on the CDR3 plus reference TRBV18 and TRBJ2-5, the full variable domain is NAGVMQNPRHLVRRRGQEARLRCSPMKGHSHVYWYRQLPEEGLKFMVYLQKENIIDESGMPKERFSAEFPKEGPSILRIQQVVRGDSAAYFCASSLGTEETQYFGPGTRLLVL.

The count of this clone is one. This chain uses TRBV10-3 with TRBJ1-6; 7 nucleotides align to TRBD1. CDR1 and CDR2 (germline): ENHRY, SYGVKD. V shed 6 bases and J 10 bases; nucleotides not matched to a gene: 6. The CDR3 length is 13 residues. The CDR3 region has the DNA TGTGCCATCAGCACAGGGGATGCATCACCCCTCCACTTT. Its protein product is CAISTGDASPLHF.